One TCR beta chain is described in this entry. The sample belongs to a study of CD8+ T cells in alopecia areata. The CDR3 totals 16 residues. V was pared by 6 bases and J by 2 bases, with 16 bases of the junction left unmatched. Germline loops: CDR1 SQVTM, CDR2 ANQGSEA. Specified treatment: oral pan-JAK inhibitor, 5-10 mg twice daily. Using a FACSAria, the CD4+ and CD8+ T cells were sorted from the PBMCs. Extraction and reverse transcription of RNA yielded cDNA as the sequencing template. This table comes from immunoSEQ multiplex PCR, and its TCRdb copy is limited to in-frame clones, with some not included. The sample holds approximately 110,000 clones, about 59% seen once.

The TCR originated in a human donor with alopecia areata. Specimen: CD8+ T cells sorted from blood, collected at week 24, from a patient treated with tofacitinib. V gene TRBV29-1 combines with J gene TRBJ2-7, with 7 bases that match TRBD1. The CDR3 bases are TGCAGCGTCCGCGGACAGGCCGATCCTGGACCCTACGAGCAGTACTTC. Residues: CSVRGQADPGPYEQYF.